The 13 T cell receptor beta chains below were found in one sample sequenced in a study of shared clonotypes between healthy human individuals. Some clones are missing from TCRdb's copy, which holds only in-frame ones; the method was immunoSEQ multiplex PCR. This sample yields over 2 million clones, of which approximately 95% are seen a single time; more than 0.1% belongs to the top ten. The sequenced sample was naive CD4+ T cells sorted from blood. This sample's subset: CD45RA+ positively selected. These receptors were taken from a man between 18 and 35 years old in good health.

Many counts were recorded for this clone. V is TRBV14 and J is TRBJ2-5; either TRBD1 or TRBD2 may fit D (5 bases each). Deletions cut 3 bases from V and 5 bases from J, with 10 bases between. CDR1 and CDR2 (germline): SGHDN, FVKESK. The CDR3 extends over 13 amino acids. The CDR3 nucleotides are TGTGCCAGCAGCCAGGGGGAAATGGAGACCCAGTACTTC. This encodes CASSQGEMETQYF.

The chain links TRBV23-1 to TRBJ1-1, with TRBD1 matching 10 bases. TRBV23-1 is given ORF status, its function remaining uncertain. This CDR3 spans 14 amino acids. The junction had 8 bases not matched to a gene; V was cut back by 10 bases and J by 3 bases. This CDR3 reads CANPGQGRDTEAFF. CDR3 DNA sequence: TGCGCCAACCCGGGACAGGGGAGAGACACTGAAGCTTTCTTT.

This CDR3 reads CASGSGYNEQFF. As DNA, the CDR3 is TGTGCCAGCGGGAGCGGCTACAATGAGCAGTTCTTC. This chain connects TRBV2 to TRBJ2-1, with D possibly TRBD2 on 5 matching bases. The germline CDR1 and CDR2 sequences are SNHLY and FYNNEI. Trimming removed 8 bases at V and 3 bases at J, with 8 bases between. This CDR3 is built from 12 residues.

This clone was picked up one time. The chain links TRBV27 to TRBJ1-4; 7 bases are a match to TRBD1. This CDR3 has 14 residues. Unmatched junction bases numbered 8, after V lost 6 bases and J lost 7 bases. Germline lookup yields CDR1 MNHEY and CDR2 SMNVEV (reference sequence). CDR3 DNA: TGTGCCAGCAGCGAATGGGACAGAGGTGAAAAACTGTTTTTT. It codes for CASSEWDRGEKLFF.

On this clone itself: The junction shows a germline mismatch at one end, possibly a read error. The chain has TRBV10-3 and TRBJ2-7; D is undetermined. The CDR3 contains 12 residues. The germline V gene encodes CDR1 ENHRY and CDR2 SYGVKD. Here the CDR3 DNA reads TGTGCCATCGGTGACATCTCCTACGAGCAGTACTTC. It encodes CAIGDISYEQYF.

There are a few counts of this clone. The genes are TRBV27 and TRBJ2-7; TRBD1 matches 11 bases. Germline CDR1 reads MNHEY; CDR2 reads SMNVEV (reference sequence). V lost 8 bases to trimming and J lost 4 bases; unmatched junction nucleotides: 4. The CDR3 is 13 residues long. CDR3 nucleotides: TGTGCCAGCGCCCGGGACAGGGGGTACGAGCAGTACTTC. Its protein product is CASARDRGYEQYF.

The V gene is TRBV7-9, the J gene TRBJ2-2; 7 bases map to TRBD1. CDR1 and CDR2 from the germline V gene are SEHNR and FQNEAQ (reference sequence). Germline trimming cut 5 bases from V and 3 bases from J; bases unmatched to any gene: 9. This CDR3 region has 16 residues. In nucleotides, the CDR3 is TGTGCCAGCAGCGGAAGGGTCGGGACAGACACCGGGGAGCTGTTTTTT. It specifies CASSGRVGTDTGELFF.

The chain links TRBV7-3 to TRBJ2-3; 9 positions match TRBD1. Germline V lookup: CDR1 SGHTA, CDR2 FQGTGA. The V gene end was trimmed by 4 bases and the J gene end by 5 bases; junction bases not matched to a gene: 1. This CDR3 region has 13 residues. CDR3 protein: CASSWDREDTQYF. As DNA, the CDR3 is TGTGCCAGCAGCTGGGACAGGGAAGATACGCAGTATTTT.

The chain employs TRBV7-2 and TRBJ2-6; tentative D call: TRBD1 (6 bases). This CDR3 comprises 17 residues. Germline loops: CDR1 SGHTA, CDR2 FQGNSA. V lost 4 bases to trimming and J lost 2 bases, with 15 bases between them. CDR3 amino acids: CASSSRTAFPGANVLTF. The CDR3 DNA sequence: TGTGCCAGCAGCTCCCGGACAGCTTTTCCTGGGGCCAACGTCCTGACTTTC.

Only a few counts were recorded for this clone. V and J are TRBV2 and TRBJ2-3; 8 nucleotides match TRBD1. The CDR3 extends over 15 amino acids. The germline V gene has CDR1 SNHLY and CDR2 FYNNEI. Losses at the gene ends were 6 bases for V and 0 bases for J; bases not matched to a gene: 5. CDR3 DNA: TGTGCCAGCAGCTCGGACAGGGCTAGCACAGATACGCAGTATTTT. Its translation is CASSSDRASTDTQYF.

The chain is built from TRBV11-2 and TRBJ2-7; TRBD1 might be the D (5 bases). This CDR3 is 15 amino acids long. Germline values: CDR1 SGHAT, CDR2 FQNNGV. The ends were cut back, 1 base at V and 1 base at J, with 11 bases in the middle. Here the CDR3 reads CASSLGLGASYEQYF. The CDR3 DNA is TGTGCCAGCAGCTTAGGGCTAGGGGCTTCCTACGAGCAGTACTTC.

CDR3 residues: CATVPGQGYNEQFF. DNA for the CDR3: TGTGCCACCGTCCCGGGACAGGGATACAATGAGCAGTTCTTC. The chain couples TRBV27 to TRBJ2-1; 9 bases line up with TRBD1. V gave up 10 bases and J gave up 4 bases; unmatched junction bases: 8. CDR1 is MNHEY and CDR2 is SMNVEV in the germline V gene (reference sequence). The CDR3 has 14 residues.

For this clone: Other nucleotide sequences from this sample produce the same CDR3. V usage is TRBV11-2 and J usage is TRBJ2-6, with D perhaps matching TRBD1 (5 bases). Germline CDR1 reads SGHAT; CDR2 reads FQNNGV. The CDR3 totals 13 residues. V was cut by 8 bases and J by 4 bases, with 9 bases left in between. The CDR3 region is CASSGSGANVLTF. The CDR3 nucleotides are TGTGCCAGCTCAGGGTCAGGGGCCAACGTCCTGACTTTC.